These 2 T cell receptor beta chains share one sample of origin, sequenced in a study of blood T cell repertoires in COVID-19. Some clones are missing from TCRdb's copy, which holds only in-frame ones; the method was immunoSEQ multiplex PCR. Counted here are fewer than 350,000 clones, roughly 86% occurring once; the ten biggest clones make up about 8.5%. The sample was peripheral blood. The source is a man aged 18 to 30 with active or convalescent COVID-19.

The CDR3, as DNA: TGCAGCGTTGAAGATACCCTGGACAGGGATTATGGCTACACCTTC. It codes for CSVEDTLDRDYGYTF. This chain uses TRBV29-1 with TRBJ1-2; 8 nucleotides agree with TRBD1. Trimming removed 0 bases from V and 5 bases from J; junction bases left unmatched: 8. The CDR3 runs 15 residues. The germline CDR1 and CDR2 sequences are SQVTM and ANQGSEA. Drawing the rest from reference TRBV29-1 and TRBJ1-2, the complete variable domain is SAVISQKPSRDICQRGTSLTIQCQVDSQVTMMFWYRQQPGQSLTLIATANQGSEATYESGFVIDKFPISRPNLTFSTLTVSNMSPEDSSIYLCSVEDTLDRDYGYTFGSGTRLTVV.

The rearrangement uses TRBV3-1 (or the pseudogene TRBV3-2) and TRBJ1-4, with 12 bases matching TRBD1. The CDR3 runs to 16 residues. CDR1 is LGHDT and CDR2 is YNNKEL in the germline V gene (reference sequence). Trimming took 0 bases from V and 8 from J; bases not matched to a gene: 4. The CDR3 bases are TGTGCCAGCAGCCAAGAATGGGACAGGGGGCGAGAAAAACTGTTTTTT. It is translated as CASSQEWDRGREKLFF.